What follows is one T cell receptor (beta chain) and its context. The CDR3 length is 12 residues. The V and J ends lost 5 bases and 5 bases respectively, with 8 bases between them. Germline V gene sequence: CDR1 SGHAT, CDR2 FQNNGV. The table came from immunoSEQ multiplex PCR; TCRdb's copy has only in-frame clones and leaves some out. The sample consists of about 320,000 clones, roughly 87% of them appearing once. The sample originates from a study of shared clonotypes between healthy human individuals. The sequenced sample was memory CD8+ T cells sorted from blood. The subset was: CD45RO+ cells pooled with CCR7-negative TemRA cells. This sequence was found in a man aged 18 to 30 in good health. The J gene is TRBJ2-3, the V gene TRBV11-2, with D maybe TRBD2 (6 bases). The CDR3 coding sequence is TGTGCCAGCAGCATCGGGGGAGATACGCAGTATTTT. This gives the protein CASSIGGDTQYF.